This T cell receptor beta chain was sequenced during a study of patients and donors after allogeneic stem cell transplantation. TCRdb called the RT-PCR reads again in MiXCR, with one record for every CDR3 protein. The data show 920,000 or so distinct CDR3 sequences, about 20% seen once. After removal of 3 bases from V and 6 bases from J, the junction contained 6 bases not matched to a gene. The CDR3 length is 16 residues. This clonotype was counted between two and nine times. The sequenced sample consisted of blood, either unsorted or a sorted T cell fraction (not recorded which). This TCR was sampled from a human donor who was either an allogeneic HSCT recipient or a stem cell or donor lymphocyte infusion donor (not recorded which). It is not recorded whose cells these are; they may come from a transplant donor. The chain employs TRBV12-3 or TRBV12-4 and TRBJ2-2, with 11 nucleotides matching TRBD1. CDR3 region: CASSFGQGAEAGELFF. The CDR3 region has the DNA TGTGCCAGCAGTTTTGGACAGGGGGCGGAGGCCGGGGAGCTGTTTTTT.